Given below is one T cell receptor beta chain in context. There are a few counts of this clonotype. What antigen it recognizes has not been identified. Base qualities are not recorded, but no much larger clone differs from it by a single base. The data are from a study of regulatory T cells in long-lasting Graves disease (dated by TCRdb to 2020 to 2022). Concerning the study at large: Newly diagnosed Graves' disease patients had taken antithyroid drugs for less than 3 months. Peripheral blood TCR sequencing and RNA sequencing compared persistent Graves' disease patients with newly diagnosed Graves' disease patients. The study took place in China and was registered as a clinical trial. A total of roughly 33 samples underwent TCR sequencing: about 13 from persistent and approximately 20 from newly diagnosed Graves' disease patients. General findings and caveats noted by the study authors: A larger number of public clonotypes was shared among persistent patients (around 2,700) than among newly diagnosed patients (over 850). Only the TCR beta chain was sequenced and analyzed. TRBV28, TRBJ1-2 and TRBJ2-5 were preferentially used in persistent disease, while TRBV20-1 and TRBJ2-1 were favored in newly diagnosed disease. The small sample size was acknowledged by the authors as a limitation that may reduce accuracy. Lower TCR Shannon entropy and fewer highly expanded clones were observed in persistent Graves' disease patients than in newly diagnosed patients, which suggested clonal expansion. Because the primary lesion, thyroid tissue, could not be accessed, the study looked at peripheral blood alone.

Reading from cysteine to phenylalanine, the CDR3 counts 16 amino acids. Solely the CDR3 DNA is kept, with 48 bases framed from the first base. V and J are truncated by 5 bases and 0 bases respectively, leaving an intervening sequence of 14 bases. The CDR1 and CDR2 encoded by the germline V gene are SGHTA and FQGTGA. The sample's time point, from its label and the paper: newly diagnosed GD, antithyroid drugs for less than 3 months. RNA was extracted from PBMCs in TRIzol for both TCR sequencing and RNA sequencing. The diagnosis of Graves' disease was made according to American Thyroid Association guidelines. Recruitment of patients was carried out at an endocrinology department in Xi'an, China. Each patient gave roughly 10 milliliters of peripheral blood, collected in an EDTA anticoagulant tube. PBMCs were isolated by Ficoll Paque Plus density gradient separation without further T cell sorting. RNA quality was checked with an Agilent 2100 Bioanalyzer and agarose gel, and concentration with a NanoDrop 2000.

The library was prepared using multiplex PCR. Sequenced using an Illumina HiSeq 4000. To build TCR beta libraries, CDR3 regions were amplified by Arm-PCR using iRepertoire HTBI primers. Before sequencing, the PCR products underwent gel purification. Per the original workflow: Gene usage analysis of CDR3 amino acid clonotypes relied on the approximately 68 TRBV and around 13 TRBJ segments identified across samples. COPE and FqMerger were used to merge the filtered high-quality paired reads into contigs. Contigs were aligned with BLAST to IMGT TRBV, TRBD and TRBJ reference genes, and CDR3 was defined per IMGT. Any clonotype with a frequency above 0.1% was classified as a highly expanded clone. Repertoire diversity was measured by Shannon entropy, and V-J evenness by the Gini coefficient. Clonotypes shared by more than one individual were considered public. The public sequencing data were trimmed at Q25 with fastp and processed into clonotypes with MiXCR by TCRdb, which kept only in-frame beta chains. Merged by CDR3 protein, the rows form single entries marked with the most common genes and DNA. These V and J calls originate from TCRdb's pipeline instead of the authors' own analysis. The sample data list approximately 300,000 distinct CDR3 sequences, and roughly 18% of these were observed just once. In total, the top ten clones hold about two fifths of the sample.

The V and J segments used are TRBV7-3 and TRBJ2-1, with a weak D call of TRBD1 (6 bases match). The sequence was obtained from a female donor with Graves disease. The specimen comprised peripheral blood mononuclear cells (PBMCs), sampled at new diagnosis, from a patient treated with antithyroid drugs. The DNA is TGTGCCAGCAGCCCCCTCGGACAGAGCTCCTACAATGAGCAGTTCTTC. The encoded protein is CASSPLGQSSYNEQFF.